Given below is one T cell receptor (beta chain) in context. This sample was taken from a study of blood T cell repertoires in COVID-19. CDR1 and CDR2 from the germline V gene are MRHNA and SNTAGT. This CDR3 is 15 amino acids long. The V end was cut by 0 bases, the J end by 8 bases, with 16 bases between. TCRdb's copy holds only in-frame clones and misses some; the assay was immunoSEQ multiplex PCR. Altogether a few hundred thousand clones are present, around 89% being singletons, with the ten largest covering around 4.5%. The sequenced material came from PBMCs or T cells enriched from blood (not recorded which). This chain connects TRBV6-4 to TRBJ1-2; unclear D gene. This TCR was sampled from a woman aged 18-29 years with acute COVID-19. The CDR3 DNA follows: TGTGCCAGCAGTGACTCGGCAGCGGGAACCCGCGGCTACACCTTC. Translating it yields CASSDSAAGTRGYTF.